The next 19 T cell receptor beta chains were all read from a single sample in a study of blood T cells in healthy people across ages (dated by TCRdb to 2014 to 2015). Libraries were built with 5' RACE. Sequencer: Illumina HiSeq 2500. A second PCR of roughly 7 to 11 cycles was run with a J-beta primer mix and a sample-barcoded 5' primer. The raw public data were reprocessed by TCRdb itself: fastp quality trimming at Q25, MiXCR clonotype calling, in-frame beta chains only. Rows merge per CDR3 protein into single entries with the most common DNA and genes. The sample records around 1.1 million distinct CDR3 sequences, about two fifths of which are singletons. The ten largest clones capture 10% to 15% of the sample. Sequencing input: blood. The receptors come from a man younger than 35 in good health.

J is TRBJ2-7 and V is TRBV12-3 or TRBV12-4; 11 bases line up with TRBD2. The CDR3 extends over 14 amino acids. V shed 7 bases and J 7 bases; nucleotides not matched to a gene: 9. This CDR3 reads CASTPLAGDGEQYF. The DNA of the CDR3 is TGTGCCAGCACCCCACTAGCGGGGGACGGGGAGCAGTACTTC.

The table lists this clonotype with many counts. J is TRBJ2-7 and V is TRBV28; the D gene is possibly TRBD1 (6 bases). The length of the CDR3 is 13 residues. The V and J ends lost 5 bases and 4 bases respectively, with 12 bases between them. Germline values: CDR1 MDHEN, CDR2 SYDVKM. CDR3 amino acids: CASSLKTGYEQYF. CDR3 nucleotide sequence: TGTGCCAGCAGTCTCAAGACAGGATACGAGCAGTACTTC. Using reference TRBV28 and TRBJ2-7 for the parts outside the CDR3, the full variable domain is DVKVTQSSRYLVKRTGEKVFLECVQDMDHENMFWYRQDPGLGLRLIYFSYDVKMKEKGDIPEGYSVSREKKERFSLILESASTNQTSMYLCASSLKTGYEQYFGPGTRLTVT.

V usage is TRBV7-9 and J usage is TRBJ2-3, with D tentatively TRBD2 (5 bases). Per germline, CDR1 SEHNR and CDR2 FQNEAQ (reference sequence). Trimming left V 5 bases short and J 4 bases short, with 19 bases between. The CDR3 extends over 16 amino acids. CDR3 DNA sequence: TGTGCCAGCAGCCAGCCGGGAATAGGCCCTCCAGATACGCAGTATTTT. It specifies CASSQPGIGPPDTQYF.

There are a few counts of this clonotype. One base away lies a much larger clone, so this may be a sequencing read error. The chain combines TRBV5-1 with TRBJ1-1, with 7 bases aligning to TRBD1. This CDR3 has 14 amino acids. Germline lookup yields CDR1 SGHRS and CDR2 YFSETQ. After removal of 4 bases from V and 1 base from J, the junction contained 4 bases not matched to a gene. The DNA for the CDR3 is TGCGCCAGCAGCCGATACAGGGGGAACACTGAAGCTTTCTTT. It translates to CASSRYRGNTEAFF.

The chain joins TRBV7-3 to TRBJ2-3; TRBD2 is a possible D gene (6 bases). The CDR3 has 14 amino acids. The germline V and J ends were trimmed by 5 bases and 4 bases, with 13 bases remaining between them. Germline V gene data show CDR1 as SGHTA and CDR2 as FQGTGA. DNA of the CDR3: TGTGCCAGCAGCCTGATTGGGGGGTCAGATACGCAGTATTTT. Its translation: CASSLIGGSDTQYF.

The rearrangement joins TRBV5-1 to TRBJ2-1; the match to TRBD1 covers 9 bases. Germline CDR1 is SGHRS and CDR2 is YFSETQ. Trimming took 4 bases from V and 4 from J; bases not matched to a gene: 9. CDR3 length: 16 amino acids. CDR3 in amino acids: CASSPYPGQGYNEQFF. CDR3 nucleotides: TGCGCCAGCAGCCCATACCCGGGACAGGGTTACAATGAGCAGTTCTTC.

This clonotype appeared a few times. The chain couples TRBV28 to TRBJ2-4; D is perhaps TRBD1 (6 bases). Germline V gene lookup returns CDR1 MDHEN and CDR2 SYDVKM. Trimming shortened V by 3 bases and J by 4 bases, and 10 bases separated the two germline ends. This CDR3 is 14 amino acids long. CDR3 region: CASSLKGVKNIQYF. In DNA, the CDR3 is TGTGCCAGCAGTTTGAAGGGGGTTAAAAACATTCAGTACTTC.

The V and J genes are TRBV10-3 and TRBJ2-7, with 8 positions matching TRBD2. CDR1 and CDR2 from the germline V gene are ENHRY and SYGVKD. The CDR3 is 15 amino acids. Trimming removed 4 bases from V and 4 bases from J; junction bases left unmatched: 9. CDR3 DNA sequence: TGTGCCATCAGTGTTAGCGGGGCAAGGATTTACGAGCAGTACTTC. This encodes CAISVSGARIYEQYF.

The chain is built from TRBV6-6 and TRBJ2-1; D tentatively fits TRBD1 or TRBD2 (5 bases each). The germline V and J ends were trimmed by 7 bases and 6 bases, with 16 bases remaining between them. The CDR3 has 14 amino acids. Germline CDR1 reads MNHNY; CDR2 reads SVGAGI (reference sequence). The CDR3 spells CASNRDGRGNEQFF. The DNA for the CDR3 is TGTGCCAGCAACCGGGACGGAAGGGGCAATGAGCAGTTCTTC.

The rearrangement joins TRBV28 to TRBJ1-1, with D tentatively TRBD1 (6 bases). Germline CDR1 and CDR2: MDHEN and SYDVKM. Trimming took off 3 bases at V and 1 base at J, with 9 bases between the two ends. The CDR3 covers 14 residues. CDR3 residues: CASSFPDRNTEAFF. The CDR3 region has the DNA TGTGCCAGCAGTTTCCCGGACAGGAACACTGAAGCTTTCTTT.

This clonotype has just a few counts. The rearrangement uses TRBV6-1 and TRBJ2-7; D gene uncertain. V lost 3 bases and J 0 bases, leaving 6 bases between the germline ends. Germline loops: CDR1 MNHNS, CDR2 SASEGT. The CDR3 has 13 amino acids. The CDR3 sequence is CASSETRSYEQYF. CDR3 bases: TGTGCCAGCAGTGAGACTCGCTCCTACGAGCAGTACTTC.

There are a few counts of this clonotype. V usage is TRBV7-3 and J usage is TRBJ2-1; 10 bases are a match to TRBD2. The CDR3 runs 16 residues. Trimming took 2 bases from V and 8 from J; bases not matched to a gene: 9. In germline, CDR1 is SGHTA, CDR2 FQGTGA. In nucleotides, the CDR3 is TGTGCCAGCAGCTTAGAGGATTCTAGCGGGGGTTATGAGCAGTTCTTC. The encoded protein is CASSLEDSSGGYEQFF.

This clonotype occurred a few times. The chain recombines TRBV7-2 with TRBJ1-5; D may be TRBD1 (5 bases). The length of the CDR3 is 14 residues. The germline V gene has CDR1 SGHTA and CDR2 FQGNSA. Trimming removed 4 bases from V and 5 bases from J, with 12 bases in between. The CDR3 here is CASSSTARDQPQHF. DNA of the CDR3: TGTGCCAGCAGCTCCACCGCCAGGGATCAGCCCCAGCATTTT. Using reference TRBV7-2 and TRBJ1-5 for the parts outside the CDR3, the full variable domain is GAGVSQSPSNKVTEKGKDVELRCDPISGHTALYWYRQSLGQGLEFLIYFQGNSAPDKSGLPSDRFSAERTGGSVSTLTIQRTQQEDSAVYLCASSSTARDQPQHFGDGTRLSIL.

The chain has TRBV6-1 and TRBJ2-1, with 7 bases that match TRBD1. The J call could be wrong; TRBJ2-7 is a better fit for the DNA end. CDR1 MNHNS and CDR2 SASEGT come from the germline V gene. CDR3 length: 17 amino acids. The CDR3 DNA reads as TGTGCCAGCAGTCAGGGACAGTTGAGTGGCTCCTACAATGAGCAGTACTTC. Its translation is CASSQGQLSGSYNEQYF.

The chain recombines TRBV29-1 with TRBJ2-1; a possible D gene is TRBD2 (6 bases). CDR1 is SQVTM, CDR2 ANQGSEA, per germline. The CDR3 runs 13 residues. Trimming stripped 6 bases from V and 7 bases from J, with 16 bases between. CDR3 DNA: TGCAGCGTCGGGACTCCCAACGGGAATGAGCAGTTCTTC. Its translation: CSVGTPNGNEQFF.

This clonotype was detected only a few times. The chain links TRBV6-5 to TRBJ1-5; 11 nucleotides align to TRBD1. With 3 bases clipped from V and 6 bases from J, the junction kept 4 bases outside the gene matches. The CDR3 has 15 residues. The V gene's germline CDR1 is MNHEY and CDR2 SVGAGI. CDR3 in amino acids: CASSYSGTGGQPQHF. The CDR3 nucleotides read TGTGCCAGCAGTTATTCGGGGACAGGGGGTCAGCCCCAGCATTTT.

The chain couples TRBV5-6 to TRBJ2-1; TRBD2 matches at 7 bases. V dropped 4 bases and J dropped 6; count of bases not matched to a gene: 19. The length of the CDR3 is 18 residues. Germline V CDR1 and CDR2: SGHDT, YYEEEE. CDR3 nucleotide sequence: TGTGCCAGCAGCAGGCTCACCGCCCCGGGACTAAAAGCCAATGAGCAGTTCTTC. Its protein product is CASSRLTAPGLKANEQFF.

The rearrangement uses TRBV7-2 and TRBJ1-5, with a tentative D call TRBD1 (5 bases). Germline values: CDR1 SGHTA, CDR2 FQGNSA. This CDR3 is built from 13 residues. The ends were cut back, 5 bases at V and 8 bases at J, with 13 bases in the middle. The CDR3 DNA follows: TGTGCCAGCAGCCCCAGGGCTACAGAGCCCCAGCATTTT. Its translation: CASSPRATEPQHF.

Concerning this clonotype: Sequence at one end of the junction differs from germline and may be a read error. V gene TRBV4-3 combines with J gene TRBJ2-6; D possibly corresponds to TRBD1 (6 bases). Per the germline V gene, CDR1 is LGHNA and CDR2 is YSLEER. This CDR3 contains 18 residues. In nucleotides, the CDR3 is TGCGCCAGCAGCCTCCAGACAGGTTCGAACTCTTGGGCCAACGTCCTGACTTTC. Its protein product is CASSLQTGSNSWANVLTF.